Each of the 16 T cell receptor beta chains below was sequenced from the same sample in a study of blood T cell repertoires in COVID-19. Some clones are missing from TCRdb's copy, which holds only in-frame ones; the method was immunoSEQ multiplex PCR. The sample consists of 200,000 to 300,000 clones, about 80% of them appearing once. The sample consisted of peripheral blood. The receptor source for this set is a woman aged 80 or over with acute or convalescent COVID-19.

This chain connects TRBV6-6 to TRBJ1-5; 7 bases fit TRBD1. The CDR3 runs 14 residues. The V gene's germline CDR1 is MNHNY and CDR2 SVGAGI (reference sequence). Germline trimming cut 8 bases from V and 3 bases from J; bases unmatched to any gene: 7. The CDR3 nucleotides are TGTGCCAGCCGGGACAGCGGGTACAATCAGCCCCAGCATTTT. Translated: CASRDSGYNQPQHF.

About this clone itself: This sample also contains other DNA sequences that code for the same CDR3. The chain uses TRBV7-3 and TRBJ1-3, with TRBD1 as a possible D gene (6 bases). The V gene lost 4 bases and the J gene lost 4 bases, with 8 bases spanning the gap. The germline V gene encodes CDR1 SGHTA and CDR2 FQGTGA. The CDR3 totals 13 residues. The CDR3 region is CASSSGTGNTIYF. As DNA, the CDR3 is TGTGCCAGCAGCTCCGGGACAGGAAACACCATATATTTT.

The genes are TRBV4-1 and TRBJ1-3; D ambiguous. CDR1 is MGHRA, CDR2 YSYEKL, per germline. The V end lost 0 bases, the J end lost 2 bases, and 8 bases lay between the germline ends. This CDR3 has 15 residues. This CDR3 is CASSQDVQTGNTIYF. CDR3 nucleotide sequence: TGCGCCAGCAGCCAAGATGTCCAGACTGGAAACACCATATATTTT.

The J gene is TRBJ2-7, the V gene TRBV11-2; possibly TRBD1 for D (5 bases). This CDR3 has 14 amino acids. Trimming removed 8 bases at V and 0 bases at J, with 14 bases between. CDR1 SGHAT and CDR2 FQNNGV come from the germline V gene. CDR3 in amino acids: CASAGGAHSYEQYF. DNA for the CDR3: TGTGCCAGCGCCGGTGGGGCCCACTCCTACGAGCAGTACTTC.

The chain links TRBV2 to TRBJ1-3; D perhaps matches TRBD1 (5 bases). Germline values: CDR1 SNHLY, CDR2 FYNNEI. The CDR3 sequence is 14 residues long. Trimming took 6 bases from V and 0 from J, leaving 9 bases between them. CDR3 protein: CASRPTASGNTIYF. The CDR3 region has the DNA TGTGCCAGCAGGCCGACAGCCTCTGGAAACACCATATATTTT.

In this sample, this clone turned up once. The gene calls are TRBV6-5 and TRBJ2-5; maybe TRBD2 (5 bases). CDR1 and CDR2 (germline): MNHEY, SVGAGI. Deletions cut 8 bases from V and 2 bases from J, with 15 bases between. The CDR3 is 14 residues long. The CDR3 DNA follows: TGTGCCAGCGCTAGGCGGGTACAGCAAGAGACCCAGTACTTC. Protein sequence: CASARRVQQETQYF.

The chain employs TRBV30 and TRBJ1-1; no reliable D call. Trimming left V 0 bases short and J 5 bases short, with 4 bases between. This CDR3 spans 11 amino acids. Germline CDR1 GTSNPN, CDR2 SVGIG (reference sequence). CDR3 loop: CAWSVLTEAFF. Here the CDR3 DNA reads TGTGCCTGGAGTGTACTGACTGAAGCTTTCTTT.

This clone appeared once. The chain carries TRBV6-5 and TRBJ1-3, with D uncertain. V was clipped by 3 bases and J by 3 bases, with 15 bases between them. CDR1 is MNHEY and CDR2 is SVGAGI in the germline V gene. The CDR3 has 16 residues. The CDR3 region has the DNA TGTGCCAGCAGTTATGGCGGCAGCGGAGGTGGAAACACCATATATTTT. It translates to CASSYGGSGGGNTIYF.

The rearrangement joins TRBV2 to TRBJ1-5; D possibly corresponds to TRBD1 (6 bases). The CDR3 covers 13 residues. In germline, CDR1 is SNHLY, CDR2 FYNNEI. V lost 0 bases and J 16 bases, leaving 16 bases between the germline ends. The CDR3: CASSEAEVGGRHF. CDR3 sequence (DNA): TGTGCCAGCAGTGAAGCGGAGGTAGGGGGACGCCATTTT.

The chain joins TRBV10-3 to TRBJ2-7; D is possibly TRBD1 (6 bases). The CDR3 loop spans 14 amino acids. V lost 2 bases and J lost 4, with 12 bases in between. The germline gives CDR1 ENHRY, CDR2 SYGVKD. Written as DNA, the CDR3 is TGTGCCATCAGTGAGACAGGGTTGGTGTACGAGCAGTACTTC. Translated: CAISETGLVYEQYF.

There are a few counts of this clone. The V gene is TRBV3-1 (or the pseudogene TRBV3-2), the J gene TRBJ1-1; D possibly corresponds to TRBD1 (6 bases). The germline V and J ends were trimmed by 1 base and 6 bases, with 9 bases remaining between them. CDR1 is LGHDT and CDR2 is YNNKEL in the germline V gene (reference sequence). This CDR3 comprises 13 residues. The CDR3 DNA reads TGTGCCAGCAGCCAAGGACAGGTTCCTGAAGCTTTCTTT. The encoded protein is CASSQGQVPEAFF.

J is TRBJ2-5 and V is TRBV24-1, with D possibly matching TRBD1 (6 bases). Germline loops: CDR1 KGHDR, CDR2 SFDVKD. The CDR3 has 15 residues. The germline V and J ends were trimmed by 0 bases and 9 bases, with 16 bases remaining between them. The CDR3 spells CATSDLRDTHGSQYF. DNA of the CDR3: TGTGCCACCAGTGATTTGCGGGACACTCACGGGTCCCAGTACTTC.

The table lists this clone with a count of one. The rearrangement links TRBV5-6 to TRBJ1-2; a weak D match, TRBD1 (6 bases). Per the germline V gene, CDR1 is SGHDT and CDR2 is YYEEEE. Trimming removed 4 bases from V and 7 bases from J, with 11 bases in between. This CDR3 contains 12 residues. The CDR3 sequence is CASSVRTVGYTF. The CDR3 DNA reads as TGTGCCAGCAGCGTACGGACAGTTGGCTACACCTTC.

The rearrangement joins TRBV7-2 to TRBJ2-7; D remains unclear. The germline V and J ends were trimmed by 3 bases and 4 bases, with 7 bases remaining between them. This CDR3 is 12 amino acids long. Germline values: CDR1 SGHTA, CDR2 FQGNSA. The CDR3 is CASSFSGYEQYF. CDR3 bases: TGTGCCAGCAGCTTTTCCGGGTACGAGCAGTACTTC.

The V gene is TRBV6-5, the J gene TRBJ1-4; TRBD1 matches 7 bases. Germline CDR1 and CDR2: MNHEY and SVGAGI. Trimming removed 0 bases from V and 7 bases from J; junction bases left unmatched: 8. The CDR3 sequence is 16 residues long. The CDR3 region is CASSYSRGLGGEKLFF. In DNA form, the CDR3 reads TGTGCCAGCAGTTACTCGAGGGGGCTAGGCGGTGAAAAACTGTTTTTT.

The chain recombines TRBV3-1 (or the pseudogene TRBV3-2) with TRBJ1-2, with 10 bases fitting TRBD1. The CDR3 length is 14 residues. V shed 4 bases and J 5 bases; nucleotides not matched to a gene: 4. Germline values: CDR1 LGHDT, CDR2 YNNKEL (reference sequence). The CDR3 spells CASSLGQGLYGYTF. The CDR3 nucleotides are TGTGCCAGCAGCCTGGGACAGGGGCTGTATGGCTACACCTTC.